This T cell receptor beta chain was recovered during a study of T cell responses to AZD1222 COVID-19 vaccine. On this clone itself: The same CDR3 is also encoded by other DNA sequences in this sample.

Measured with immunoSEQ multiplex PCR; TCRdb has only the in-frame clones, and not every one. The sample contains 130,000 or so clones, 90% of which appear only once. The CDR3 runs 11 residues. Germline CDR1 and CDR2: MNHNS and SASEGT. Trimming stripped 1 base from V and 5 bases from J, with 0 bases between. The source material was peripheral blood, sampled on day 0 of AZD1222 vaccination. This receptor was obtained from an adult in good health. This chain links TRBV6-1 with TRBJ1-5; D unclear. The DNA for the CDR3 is TGTGCCAGCAGTGAAGATCAGCCCCAGCATTTT. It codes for CASSEDQPQHF.